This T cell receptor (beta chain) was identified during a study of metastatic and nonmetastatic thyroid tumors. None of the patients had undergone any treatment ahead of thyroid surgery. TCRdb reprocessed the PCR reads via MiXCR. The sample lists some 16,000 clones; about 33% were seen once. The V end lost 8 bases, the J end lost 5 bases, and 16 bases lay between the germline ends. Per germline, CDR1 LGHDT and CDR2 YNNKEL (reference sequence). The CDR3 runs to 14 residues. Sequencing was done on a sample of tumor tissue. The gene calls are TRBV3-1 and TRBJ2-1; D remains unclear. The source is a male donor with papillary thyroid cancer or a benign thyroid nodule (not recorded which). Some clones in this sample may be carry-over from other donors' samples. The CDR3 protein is CASGVGNFDNEQFF. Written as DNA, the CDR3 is TGTGCCAGCGGAGTGGGAAATTTCGACAATGAGCAGTTCTTC.